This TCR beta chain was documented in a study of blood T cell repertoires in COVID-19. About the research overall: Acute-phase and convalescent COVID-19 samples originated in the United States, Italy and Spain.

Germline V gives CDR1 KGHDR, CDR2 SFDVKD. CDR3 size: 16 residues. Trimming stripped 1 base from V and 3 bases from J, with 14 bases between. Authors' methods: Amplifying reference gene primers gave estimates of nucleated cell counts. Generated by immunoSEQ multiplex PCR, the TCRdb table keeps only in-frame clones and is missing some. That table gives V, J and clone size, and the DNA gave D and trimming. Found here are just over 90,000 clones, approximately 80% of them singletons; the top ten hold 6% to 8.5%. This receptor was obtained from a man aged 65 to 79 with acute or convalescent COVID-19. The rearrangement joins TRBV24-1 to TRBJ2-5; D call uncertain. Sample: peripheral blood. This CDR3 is CATSDFSFPAEETQYF. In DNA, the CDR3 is TGTGCCACCAGTGATTTCTCATTTCCTGCGGAAGAGACCCAGTACTTC.